These 16 T cell receptor beta chains were sequenced from one sample in a study of T cell clonality in common variable immunodeficiency. The assay was immunoSEQ multiplex PCR, and TCRdb's table has in-frame clones only and misses some. The repertoire consists of some 52,000 clones, none detected only once. The sequenced sample consisted of peripheral blood mononuclear cells. The origin of the receptors is a person aged 18 to 70 in good health.

This clone has ten or more counts. This CDR3 reads CASSFGSGITDTQYF. CDR3 DNA, as far as it was read: TGTGCCAGCAGCTTTGGGTCAGGGATCACAGATACG. This chain links TRBV7-9 with TRBJ2-3, with a weak D call TRBD1 (5 bases). The CDR3 goes on 3 residues after the read ends, and that part is filled in from the germline J gene. The germline gives CDR1 SEHNR, CDR2 FQNEAQ (reference sequence). The ends were cut back, 3 bases at V and 2 bases at J, with 12 bases in the middle. The CDR3 spans 15 residues.

This clone was seen ten or more times. The read comes to an end 3 residues before the CDR3 does, leaving the germline J gene to fill in the end. This chain uses TRBV5-1 with TRBJ2-1; TRBD1 matches 7 bases. Trimming took 3 bases from V and 9 from J; bases not matched to a gene: 9. The CDR3 is 14 amino acids. CDR1 is SGHRS, CDR2 YFSETQ, per germline. The CDR3 DNA, read in part, is TGCGCCAGCAGCTCTACCACACAGGGGACTGAG. Translation gives CASSSTTQGTE. From start to end, the CDR3 is CASSSTTQGTEQFF.

This clone was detected many times. The read is 3 residues too short to cover the CDR3 end, so that end is filled in from the germline J gene. V usage is TRBV29-1 and J usage is TRBJ1-1; tentative D call: TRBD1 (5 bases). The length of the CDR3 is 13 residues. In germline, CDR1 is SQVTM, CDR2 ANQGSEA. Trimming stripped 6 bases from V and 0 bases from J, with 11 bases between. The part of the CDR3 DNA that was read is TGCAGCGTCGGGGGACGTATGAACACTGAA. Protein: CSVGGRMNTE. The full CDR3 protein is CSVGGRMNTEAFF.

This clone was counted only a few times. The read is 3 residues too short to cover the CDR3 end, so that end is filled in from the germline J gene. The gene calls are TRBV29-1 and TRBJ2-7; 7 bases line up with TRBD1. V was pared by 5 bases and J by 6 bases, with 7 bases of the junction left unmatched. Germline assignment: CDR1 SQVTM and CDR2 ANQGSEA. This CDR3 contains 12 residues. CDR3 region: CSVKRKGAEQYF. The covered CDR3 bases are TGCAGCGTTAAACGTAAGGGGGCCGAG.

This clone was counted many times. The read ends 3 residues before the CDR3 terminus; that terminus is restored from the germline J gene. The chain employs TRBV5-5 and TRBJ1-1; D is uncertain. Germline values: CDR1 SGHKS, CDR2 YYEKEE (reference sequence). The V end was cut by 1 base, the J end by 1 base, with 11 bases between. CDR3 length equals 15 residues. CDR3 in amino acids: CASSLWRGANTEAFF. The CDR3 bases that were read are TGTGCCAGCAGCTTGTGGCGGGGTGCGAACACTGAA.

This clone was observed many times. The read stops 3 residues short of the end of the CDR3; the missing end is completed from the germline J gene. The chain links TRBV20-1 to TRBJ1-1, with no clear D. Germline-derived CDR1 and CDR2 are DFQATT and SNEGSKA (reference sequence). The CDR3 extends over 12 amino acids. Trimming stripped 7 bases from V and 3 bases from J, with 12 bases between. The CDR3 bases that were read are TGCAGTGTGTGCAGGTTTGACACTGAA. It codes for CSVCRFDTE. The whole CDR3 sequence reads CSVCRFDTEAFF.

Concerning this clone itself: This could be a read error, since a much larger clone is one nucleotide away. From the germline J gene comes the end of the CDR3, since the read stops 3 residues before it. The chain uses TRBV5-1 and TRBJ2-5, with TRBD2 identical over 8 bases. The germline gives CDR1 SGHRS, CDR2 YFSETQ. The CDR3 runs 16 residues. CDR3 protein: CASSPISGSKTDTQYF. CDR3 bases read: TGCGCCAGCTCCCCCATAAGCGGGAGTAAGACAGATACC.

This clone was counted ten times or more. The read ends 3 residues early relative to the CDR3; the germline J gene fills the gap. V usage is TRBV7-9 and J usage is TRBJ1-2; 11 positions match TRBD1. V lost 5 bases, J lost 4 bases, and 6 bases stayed unmatched. Germline loops: CDR1 SEHNR, CDR2 FQNEAQ (reference sequence). This CDR3 is built from 15 residues. This chain's CDR3 is CASSRTGGSSYGYTF. CDR3 bases read: TGTGCCAGCAGCAGGACAGGGGGCTCATCCTATGGC.

This clone was picked up many times. The missing CDR3 end, 3 residues past where the read stops, is filled in from the germline J gene. The V gene is TRBV28, the J gene TRBJ1-3; D may be TRBD1 (6 bases). CDR3 length: 19 residues. V was shortened by 2 bases and J by 0 bases, with 20 bases between the two germline ends. Germline V gene lookup returns CDR1 MDHEN and CDR2 SYDVKM. The CDR3 bases that were read are TGTGCCAGCAGTTTAAATGGAGGGACATTCTTAAGCTCTGGAAACACC. Translation: CASSLNGGTFLSSGNT. The CDR3, in full, reads CASSLNGGTFLSSGNTIYF.

Many counts were recorded for this clone. The read finishes 3 residues shy of the CDR3 end, and the germline J gene is used to complete it. The chain employs TRBV19 and TRBJ2-1; D possibly corresponds to TRBD1 (7 bases). V lost 8 bases and J 6 bases, leaving 17 bases between the germline ends. CDR3 length equals 14 residues. Germline V CDR1 and CDR2: LNHDA, SQIVND (reference sequence). CDR3 region: CASDRGTATNEQFF. Incomplete CDR3 DNA: TGTGCCAGTGACCGCGGGACAGCGACCAATGAG.

This clone was counted ten times or more. CDR3 DNA (partial): TGCGCCAGCAGTGAGGCCGGGGGAGACGCCGGTACG. As protein: CASSEAGGDAGT. The CDR3 as a whole reads CASSEAGGDAGTQYF. The chain is built from TRBV10-1 and TRBJ2-3; a possible D gene is TRBD2 (6 bases). The read ends 3 residues before the CDR3 terminus; that terminus is restored from the germline J gene. This CDR3 has 15 residues. The germline gives CDR1 WNHNN, CDR2 SYGVQD (reference sequence). The germline V and J ends were trimmed by 2 bases and 8 bases, with 17 bases remaining between them.

This clone was seen many times. The CDR3 sequence is CSASGGRGRVWNEQFF. The covered CDR3 bases are TGCAGTGCTTCTGGCGGGCGCGGGAGGGTTTGGAATGAG. The rearrangement joins TRBV20-1 to TRBJ2-1; the match to TRBD2 covers 9 bases. The read gets to within 3 residues of the CDR3 end, and the germline J gene fills in the rest. Germline lookup yields CDR1 DFQATT and CDR2 SNEGSKA (reference sequence). V lost 5 bases, J lost 7 bases, and 15 bases stayed unmatched. This CDR3 is built from 16 residues.

A note on this clone: The CDR3 is cut off 3 residues early in the read; its end comes from the germline J gene. This chain joins TRBV7-6 and TRBJ2-7; 10 positions agree with TRBD2. V trimming: 2 bases; J trimming: 2 bases; junction bases outside the gene matches: 9. CDR1 SGHVS and CDR2 FNYEAQ come from the germline V gene. The CDR3 runs 17 residues. The CDR3 DNA, read in part, is TGTGCCAGCAGCTTAAAGAAAGCGGGAGGGCCCCCCTACGAG. Its protein is CASSLKKAGGPPYE. The complete CDR3 protein is CASSLKKAGGPPYEQYF.

This clone was found many times. Read data end 3 residues before the CDR3 end; the end is taken from the germline J gene. The chain is built from TRBV19 and TRBJ2-7; D assignment may be TRBD1 or TRBD2 (5 bases each). Trimming left V 7 bases short and J 4 bases short, with 14 bases between. Germline CDR1 LNHDA, CDR2 SQIVND (reference sequence). The CDR3 contains 13 residues. Incomplete CDR3 DNA: TGTGCCAGTACCCACAGAGAGGGGTACGAG. This gives the protein CASTHREGYE. The whole CDR3 sequence is CASTHREGYEQYF.

This clone was observed at least ten times. The sequenced fragment ends 3 residues before the CDR3 boundary, so the rest is inferred from the germline J gene. The chain is built from TRBV20-1 and TRBJ2-5; 13 bases are shared with TRBD2. The V segment lost 6 bases and the J segment 4 bases; nucleotides outside the gene matches: 11. This CDR3 has 16 residues. CDR1 is DFQATT, CDR2 SNEGSKA, per germline (reference sequence). Partial CDR3 DNA: TGCAGTGCGTACACTAGCGGGAGGGGTACGGGAGAGACC. Its translation: CSAYTSGRGTGET. The entire CDR3 sequence reads CSAYTSGRGTGETQYF.

The table lists this clone with a few counts. The read ends 3 residues early relative to the CDR3; the germline J gene fills the gap. The genes are TRBV10-3 and TRBJ2-1; 10 bases are shared with TRBD2. The CDR3 totals 16 residues. V lost 1 base and J lost 7; bases outside the gene matches: 7. Germline loops: CDR1 ENHRY, CDR2 SYGVKD. The covered CDR3 bases are TGTGCCATCAGTGAGTTCGGGACTAGCGAGTTTAATGAG. Translated: CAISEFGTSEFNE. The full-length CDR3 reads as CAISEFGTSEFNEQFF.